This T cell receptor beta chain was obtained from a study of regulatory T cells in long-lasting Graves disease. Study-level information: Newly diagnosed Graves' patients had taken antithyroid drugs under 3 months.

Details on this clonotype: The antigen is unknown.

Time point here: newly diagnosed GD, antithyroid drugs for less than 3 months. Extracted RNA from PBMCs served as the source of the TCR library. Germline V gene lookup returns CDR1 SGHRS and CDR2 YFSETQ. The CDR3 length is 16 residues. The junction had 7 bases not matched to a gene; V was cut back by 2 bases and J by 4 bases. Combining iRepertoire HTBI primers with Arm-PCR of CDR3 regions, the authors built TCR beta libraries. TCRdb passed the multiplex PCR reads through MiXCR, listing each CDR3 protein once. The table has some 490,000 distinct CDR3 sequences, around 12% seen once; the top ten hold more than 8%. Study-level points and caveats: There was favoring of TRBV28, TRBJ1-2 and TRBJ2-5 in persistent disease.

The sample was also reused in another study, on T cells in Graves' hyperthyroidism and ophthalmopathy. From that study: Recently diagnosed hyperthyroidism of less than 2 months' duration affected patients aged 18 to 65. The HTBI primer set drove a first-round RT-PCR of the TCR CDR3.

The receptor's source is a woman aged 25 to 45 with Graves disease. The V gene is TRBV5-1, the J gene TRBJ2-1; 9 bases align to TRBD2. This specimen was peripheral blood mononuclear cells (PBMCs), taken at new diagnosis, from a patient treated with antithyroid drugs. The CDR3 DNA is TGCGCCAGCAGCTTCCCTGGCGGGAGGGGATACAATGAGCAGTTCTTC. This sequence encodes CASSFPGGRGYNEQFF.